Below are 14 T cell receptor beta chains sequenced from a single sample in a study of shared clonotypes between healthy human individuals. The protocol was immunoSEQ multiplex PCR, while the TCRdb copy is restricted to in-frame clones and leaves out a portion. The sample contains around 500,000 clones, about 84% of which appear only once. The source material was PBMCs. The source of these receptors is a woman aged 40 to 49 in good health. Some clones in this sample may be carry-over from other donors' samples.

The chain is built from TRBV28 and TRBJ2-5; D uncertain. The DNA end lines up better with TRBJ2-7; the J call may be wrong. CDR3 size: 13 residues. Germline-derived CDR1 and CDR2 are MDHEN and SYDVKM. CDR3 DNA: TGTGCCAGCAGTTTATTTGGGGCCTACGAGCAGTACTTC. This translates into CASSLFGAYEQYF.

This clone was detected only a few times. The rearrangement links TRBV6-5 to TRBJ2-1, with TRBD1 matching 7 bases. V shed 8 bases and J 7 bases; nucleotides not matched to a gene: 11. CDR1 and CDR2 (germline): MNHEY, SVGAGI. This CDR3 is built from 14 residues. The CDR3 region has the DNA TGTGCCAGCCAGCAGACAGGGTTCGGGAATGAGCAGTTCTTC. Protein product: CASQQTGFGNEQFF.

This clone showed up just a few times. Other DNA sequences from this sample encode an identical CDR3 as well. This chain links TRBV2 with TRBJ2-5, with D unresolved. V was clipped by 8 bases and J by 11 bases, with 18 bases between them. The germline V gene encodes CDR1 SNHLY and CDR2 FYNNEI. The CDR3 extends over 12 amino acids. CDR3: CASSISRLGQYF. The CDR3 DNA reads TGTGCCAGCTCCATATCGAGGTTGGGGCAGTACTTC. The variable domain in full, with the rest retrieved from reference TRBV2 and TRBJ2-5, is EPEVTQTPSHQVTQMGQEVILRCVPISNHLYFYWYRQILGQKVEFLVSFYNNEISEKSEIFDDQFSVERPDGSNFTLKIRSTKLEDSAMYFCASSISRLGQYFGPGTRLLVL.

This chain joins TRBV6-6 and TRBJ2-1; D is perhaps TRBD2 (6 bases). The CDR3 sequence is 12 residues long. The V gene lost 7 bases and the J gene lost 5 bases, with 9 bases spanning the gap. The V gene's germline CDR1 is MNHNY and CDR2 SVGAGI (reference sequence). This chain's CDR3 is CASMGLNNEQFF. The CDR3 bases are TGTGCCAGCATGGGACTGAACAATGAGCAGTTCTTC.

This clone was detected ten times or more. The rearrangement uses TRBV19 and TRBJ1-4; D is possibly TRBD1 (5 bases). The CDR3 extends over 15 amino acids. Germline V gene lookup returns CDR1 LNHDA and CDR2 SQIVND (reference sequence). V was pared by 7 bases and J by 0 bases, with 12 bases between. The CDR3 spells CASTRDLSTNEKLFF. In nucleotides, the CDR3 is TGTGCCAGTACTAGGGACCTATCAACTAATGAAAAACTGTTTTTT.

V gene TRBV7-6 combines with J gene TRBJ2-1; tentatively, D is TRBD2 (5 bases). The V end lost 5 bases, the J end lost 10 bases, and 12 bases lay between the germline ends. Germline V gives CDR1 SGHVS, CDR2 FNYEAQ. CDR3 length equals 12 residues. CDR3 DNA: TGTGCCAGCAGCCCCACCCCGGGGGAGCAGTTCTTC. Protein: CASSPTPGEQFF.

The CDR3 DNA reads as TGCGCCAGCAGCCACGGGACTTCTTGGGGTAGGGAGACCCAGTACTTC. Protein: CASSHGTSWGRETQYF. V and J are TRBV5-1 and TRBJ2-5; weak D call: TRBD2 (6 bases). The CDR3 consists of 16 residues. Germline CDR1 is SGHRS and CDR2 is YFSETQ. With 4 bases removed from V and 5 bases from J, the gap between germline ends came to 21 bases.

The gene calls are TRBV15 and TRBJ2-5; D is perhaps TRBD1 or TRBD2 (6 bases each). V lost 0 bases, J lost 5 bases, and 13 bases lay in between. The CDR3 loop spans 15 amino acids. Germline values: CDR1 LNHNV, CDR2 YYDKDF (reference sequence). CDR3 in amino acids: CATSRDQGGTETQYF. The DNA for the CDR3 is TGTGCCACCAGCAGAGATCAAGGGGGGACGGAGACCCAGTACTTC.

The CDR3 here is CASSTGTSGRIGELFF. The DNA for the CDR3 is TGTGCCAGCAGCACCGGGACTAGCGGGAGGATCGGGGAGCTGTTTTTT. V gene TRBV13 combines with J gene TRBJ2-2; the match to TRBD2 covers 15 bases. The CDR3 sequence is 16 residues long. V was clipped by 5 bases and J by 7 bases; unmatched bases: 5. Germline CDR1 and CDR2: PRHDT and FYEKMQ (reference sequence). The whole variable domain, filled in from reference TRBV13 and TRBJ2-2, reads AAGVIQSPRHLIKEKRETATLKCYPIPRHDTVYWYQQGPGQDPQFLISFYEKMQSDKGSIPDRFSAQQFSDYHSELNMSSLELGDSALYFCASSTGTSGRIGELFFGEGSRLTVL.

The V and J genes are TRBV9 and TRBJ2-2; D uncertain. This CDR3 is 15 amino acids long. Germline CDR1 SGDLS, CDR2 YYNGEE. V was shortened by 0 bases and J by 2 bases, with 8 bases between the two germline ends. The CDR3 nucleotides read TGTGCCAGCAGCGTAGCGTCAGTAAACACCGGGGAGCTGTTTTTT. Translated, it gives CASSVASVNTGELFF.

The chain has TRBV4-1 and TRBJ1-2, with a tentative D call TRBD1 (5 bases). In germline, CDR1 is MGHRA, CDR2 YSYEKL. The V end lost 0 bases, the J end lost 1 base, and 9 bases lay between the germline ends. The CDR3 has 15 amino acids. For the CDR3, the DNA is TGCGCCAGCAGCCAAGATCCGGGGGGTAACTATGGCTACACCTTC. As protein: CASSQDPGGNYGYTF.

The table lists this clone with a count of one. The V gene is TRBV5-5, the J gene TRBJ1-4; D gene uncertain. Per the germline V gene, CDR1 is SGHKS and CDR2 is YYEKEE (reference sequence). The CDR3 runs 14 residues. With 6 bases removed from V and 3 bases from J, the gap between germline ends came to 12 bases. The DNA for the CDR3 is TGTGCCAGCACCCGGACGGATCCTAATGAAAAACTGTTTTTT. Residues: CASTRTDPNEKLFF.

The V call is TRBV19, the J call TRBJ1-4, with no clear D. Trimming pared 5 bases from V and 5 bases from J, leaving 12 bases between. Germline V lookup: CDR1 LNHDA, CDR2 SQIVND (reference sequence). The CDR3 consists of 14 residues. CDR3 coding DNA: TGTGCCAGTAGTGTCCCGGGATCCAATGAAAAACTGTTTTTT. It yields the protein CASSVPGSNEKLFF.

Of note for this clone: A far larger clone lies a single base away; this is likely a read error. The chain carries TRBV7-6 and TRBJ1-5; D unclear. CDR1 SGHVS and CDR2 FNYEAQ come from the germline V gene. The CDR3 runs to 13 residues. Deletions cut 1 base from V and 4 bases from J, with 5 bases between. The CDR3 region is CASSLGPNQPQHF. CDR3 sequence (DNA): TGTGCCAGCAGCTTAGGTCCTAATCAGCCCCAGCATTTT.